This entry describes one T cell receptor (beta chain). Its specificity is not known. Distinct nucleotide sequences in the sample also encode this CDR3. This sample stems from a study of Ad26.COV2.S vaccination and SARS-CoV-2 variants. V lost 1 base and J 1 base, leaving 8 bases between the germline ends. Germline CDR1 and CDR2: LNHDA and SQIVND (reference sequence). The CDR3 has 15 residues. Using immunoSEQ multiplex PCR, the repertoire was profiled, and TCRdb retains in-frame clones only, with some absent. The data hold about 180,000 clones, with around 85% observed a single time. Study conclusions and caveats: There was reportedly substantial breadth in spike-specific CD8+ and CD4+ T cell responses after vaccination. Recipients given vaccine exceeded placebo recipients in spike-specific TCR breadth. Vaccine recipients and placebo recipients showed similar non-spike TCR breadth.

J is TRBJ2-1 and V is TRBV19; tentatively, D is TRBD1 (5 bases). This clonotype was sampled from a human donor who had recovered from COVID-19. Sequences were derived from peripheral blood, sampled after recovery from COVID-19. The CDR3: CASSIGAGSYNEQFF. CDR3 nucleotides: TGTGCCAGTAGTATAGGGGCAGGGTCCTACAATGAGCAGTTCTTC.